These 3 T cell receptor beta chains came from one sample sequenced in a study of T-cell memory formation after mild COVID-19. TCRdb passed the 5' RACE reads through MiXCR, listing each CDR3 protein once. The sample carries about 40,000 distinct CDR3 sequences, roughly 6.1% recorded once. Sequenced: PBMCs or a T cell subset sorted from them (not recorded which). The receptors shown here come from an adult who had mild COVID-19 (a few samples of this study predate the infection). Cell type and time point are not known.

This clonotype was observed a few times. V usage is TRBV20-1 and J usage is TRBJ1-1; D unresolved. Germline assignment: CDR1 DFQATT and CDR2 SNEGSKA (reference sequence). V was trimmed by 1 base and J by 3 bases, leaving 15 bases between them. This CDR3 comprises 15 residues. The CDR3 is CSARGRLLSDTEAFF. The CDR3 DNA reads TGCAGTGCTAGAGGCAGGCTTCTAAGCGACACTGAAGCTTTCTTT.

This clonotype was detected ten times or more. This chain connects TRBV5-6 to TRBJ2-6; 7 bases line up with TRBD2. This CDR3 is 16 amino acids long. From germline, CDR1 is SGHDT and CDR2 YYEEEE. Trimming cost V 1 base and J 4 bases; bases outside gene matches: 5. This CDR3 is CASSLREGLGANVLTF. The CDR3 DNA sequence: TGTGCCAGCAGCTTGAGGGAGGGCCTGGGGGCCAACGTCCTGACTTTC.

This clonotype was detected many times. The CDR3 sequence: CATSDKTGGGDTQYF. In DNA form, the CDR3 reads TGTGCCACCAGTGATAAAACAGGGGGCGGCGATACGCAGTATTTT. The rearrangement links TRBV24-1 to TRBJ2-3; TRBD1 agrees at 9 bases. The CDR3 totals 15 residues. V lost 3 bases, J lost 6 bases, and 6 bases stayed unmatched. Germline V gene sequence: CDR1 KGHDR, CDR2 SFDVKD.